The clone carrying this T cell receptor (beta chain) has more than one count but fewer than ten. Using its own MiXCR run on the PCR reads, TCRdb lists one record per CDR3 protein. The data hold hundreds of thousands of distinct CDR3 sequences, with 25% observed a single time. The data were obtained in a study of molecular identifiers for immune sequencing clone quantification. CDR1 is SNHLY, CDR2 FYNNEI, per germline. V lost 4 bases and J lost 0; bases outside the gene matches: 3. CDR3 length: 14 residues. Sequencing was performed on naive CD8+ T cells from blood, with Jurkat cell RNA spiked in. Subset given: FACS-sorted CD8+CD4-CCR7+CD45RA+ naive T cells. The rearrangement links TRBV2 to TRBJ2-7, with TRBD1 matching 7 bases. This clonotype originated in a human donor in good health. Some libraries in this study had Jurkat cell RNA spiked in. CDR3 sequence: CASSATGPSYEQYF. The CDR3 DNA reads as TGTGCCAGCAGTGCGACAGGGCCCTCCTACGAGCAGTACTTC.